The 9 T cell receptor beta chains below were found in one sample sequenced in a study of PD-L1 blockade in urothelial cancer. Time point of the sample: peripheral blood 6 weeks after treatment start. The table came from immunoSEQ multiplex PCR; TCRdb's copy has only in-frame clones and leaves some out. The sample holds approximately 20,000 clones, more than 75% seen once. The sample was PBMCs, taken around atezolizumab (anti-PD-L1) treatment. The receptors shown here come from a woman aged 60-70 years with urothelial cancer.

This chain's CDR3 is CASSSGQGAYNEQFF. The CDR3 DNA reads TGCGCCAGCAGCTCCGGACAGGGGGCATACAATGAGCAGTTCTTC. The chain uses TRBV5-1 and TRBJ2-1; 11 bases line up with TRBD1. The junction had 3 bases not matched to a gene; V was cut back by 3 bases and J by 4 bases. CDR3 length equals 15 residues. Per germline, CDR1 SGHRS and CDR2 YFSETQ.

The rearrangement links TRBV7-9 to TRBJ2-1; D gene uncertain. Germline CDR1 is SEHNR and CDR2 is FQNEAQ (reference sequence). Between the trimmed V and J ends, which lost 5 bases and 8 bases, there was a span of 13 bases. This CDR3 is 13 amino acids long. The chain's CDR3 is CASSATESDEQFF. The DNA for the CDR3 is TGTGCCAGCAGCGCCACAGAGTCGGATGAGCAGTTCTTC.

The CDR3 sequence: CASSLGSADPTDTQYF. The CDR3 bases are TGTGCCAGCAGCTTAGGCTCAGCGGACCCCACAGATACGCAGTATTTT. The rearrangement joins TRBV7-2 to TRBJ2-3; D may be TRBD2 (5 bases). Trimming pared 1 base from V and 2 bases from J, leaving 13 bases between. The length of the CDR3 is 16 residues. The germline gives CDR1 SGHTA, CDR2 FQGNSA.

This sequence joins TRBV9 and TRBJ1-4, with D perhaps TRBD1 (5 bases). The germline gives CDR1 SGDLS, CDR2 YYNGEE. The V and J ends lost 0 bases and 14 bases respectively, with 17 bases between them. This CDR3 spans 14 amino acids. CDR3 nucleotide sequence: TGTGCCAGCAGCGTAGATCCTTGGGGGGGACGGCTGTTTTTT. This sequence encodes CASSVDPWGGRLFF.

In DNA form, the CDR3 reads TGTGCCAGCAGTTACGGGAGGGGCTACGAGCAGTACTTC. The encoded protein is CASSYGRGYEQYF. V and J are TRBV6-5 and TRBJ2-7; 7 nucleotides agree with TRBD2. CDR1 and CDR2 from the germline V gene are MNHEY and SVGAGI. Trimming took 2 bases from V and 3 from J; bases not matched to a gene: 1. This CDR3 comprises 13 residues.

The chain is built from TRBV27 and TRBJ2-5, with D possibly TRBD2 on 6 matching bases. The CDR3 is 13 amino acids. Trimming took 6 bases from V and 4 from J, leaving 12 bases between them. Per the germline V gene, CDR1 is MNHEY and CDR2 is SMNVEV (reference sequence). CDR3 sequence (DNA): TGTGCCAGCAGCTTGGGACTGCGAGAGACCCAGTACTTC. Its protein is CASSLGLRETQYF.

V gene TRBV5-5 combines with J gene TRBJ1-4, with D perhaps matching TRBD1 (5 bases). The V and J ends lost 5 bases and 5 bases respectively, with 16 bases between them. The CDR3 runs 15 residues. Germline CDR1 and CDR2: SGHKS and YYEKEE (reference sequence). CDR3 loop: CASSTVQGGNEKLFF. The CDR3 DNA reads TGTGCCAGCAGTACAGTCCAGGGTGGAAATGAAAAACTGTTTTTT.

The chain joins TRBV4-1 to TRBJ1-2; TRBD1 aligns across 7 bases. V lost 0 bases to trimming and J lost 3 bases; unmatched junction nucleotides: 4. Germline CDR1 MGHRA, CDR2 YSYEKL. This CDR3 region has 15 residues. The chain's CDR3 is CASSQDTGAYYGYTF. The CDR3 DNA sequence: TGCGCCAGCAGCCAAGATACAGGGGCGTACTATGGCTACACCTTC.

V is TRBV4-3 and J is TRBJ2-7; 14 nucleotides agree with TRBD2. The CDR3 is 17 residues long. Germline loops: CDR1 LGHNA, CDR2 YSLEER. The V segment lost 0 bases and the J segment 2 bases; nucleotides outside the gene matches: 3. The CDR3 loop is CASSQDATSGRAYEQYF. DNA for the CDR3: TGCGCCAGCAGCCAAGACGCGACTAGCGGGAGGGCCTACGAGCAGTACTTC.